One and the same sample provided the 14 T cell receptor beta chains below, sequenced in a study of chemoradiotherapy in HPV16-positive cancers. Sequencing was performed with immunoSEQ multiplex PCR; in TCRdb, only in-frame clones are kept and a portion is missing. Among 3,000 to 4,000 clones listed, 83% were seen once. This specimen consisted of tumor tissue, obtained from a patient who underwent chemoradiotherapy. These receptors came from a human donor with HPV-associated anogenital cancer.

In nucleotides, the CDR3 is TGTGCCTGGAGTGTACCGGGAGGGGGCGGTGTAAGGACCCAGCATTTT. This codes for CAWSVPGGGGVRTQHF. The chain combines TRBV30 with TRBJ1-5, with TRBD1 identical over 7 bases. V lost 0 bases to trimming and J lost 11 bases; unmatched junction nucleotides: 16. Germline lookup yields CDR1 GTSNPN and CDR2 SVGIG (reference sequence). The CDR3 spans 16 residues. Full variable domain (outside the CDR3, taken from reference TRBV30 and TRBJ1-5): SQTIHQWPATLVQPVGSPLSLECTVEGTSNPNLYWYRQAAGRGLQLLFYSVGIGQISSEVPQNLSASRPQDRQFILSSKKLLLSDSGFYLCAWSVPGGGGVRTQHFGDGTRLSIL.

This clone was detected only a few times. The CDR3: CASVQEITNTEAFF. CDR3 DNA sequence: TGTGCCAGTGTACAGGAGATTACGAACACTGAAGCTTTCTTT. The chain uses TRBV6-1 and TRBJ1-1; D perhaps matches TRBD1 (5 bases). The CDR3 sequence is 14 residues long. CDR1 MNHNS and CDR2 SASEGT come from the germline V gene. Between the trimmed V and J ends, which lost 9 bases and 1 base, there was a span of 15 bases.

This clone was picked up one time. This chain's CDR3 is CASSQGDRSRAGGTQYF. The CDR3 DNA follows: TGCGCCAGCAGCCAAGGGGATCGGTCCAGAGCGGGGGGTACGCAGTATTTT. The J gene is TRBJ2-3, the V gene TRBV4-1; TRBD2 aligns across 9 bases. The CDR3 contains 17 residues. In germline, CDR1 is MGHRA, CDR2 YSYEKL. Trimming removed 1 base from V and 8 bases from J; junction bases left unmatched: 13.

This rearrangement joins TRBV11-2 to TRBJ2-7; TRBD1 might be the D (5 bases). CDR3 length equals 13 residues. Germline CDR1 SGHAT, CDR2 FQNNGV. Trimming cost V 1 base and J 6 bases, with 10 bases left between them. Here the CDR3 reads CASSLAVGAEQYF. The CDR3 nucleotides are TGTGCCAGCAGCTTAGCCGTAGGGGCCGAGCAGTACTTC.

Details on this clone: Relative to the germline gene, one junction end is altered; a read error may explain this. The V gene is TRBV19, the J gene TRBJ1-1, with 8 bases that match TRBD1. The germline V gene encodes CDR1 LNHDA and CDR2 SQIVND (reference sequence). This CDR3 contains 15 residues. As DNA, the CDR3 is TGTGCCAGTAGGCACAGGACAGGGACAAACCCTGAGGCTTTCTTT. It yields the protein CASRHRTGTNPEAFF.

The chain links TRBV19 to TRBJ1-2; D might be TRBD1 (5 bases). Germline V gene data show CDR1 as LNHDA and CDR2 as SQIVND (reference sequence). The V gene lost 4 bases and the J gene lost 2 bases, with 11 bases spanning the gap. The CDR3 consists of 14 residues. CDR3: CASSTRTPNYGYTF. In nucleotides, the CDR3 is TGTGCCAGTAGTACCAGGACACCGAACTATGGCTACACCTTC.

This chain connects TRBV11-2 to TRBJ2-6; no definite D call. Germline V CDR1 and CDR2: SGHAT, FQNNGV. The CDR3 has 13 amino acids. V was trimmed by 5 bases and J by 1 base, leaving 3 bases between them. The CDR3 DNA reads as TGTGCCAGCAGCCCATCTGGGGCCAACGTCCTGACTTTC. Protein sequence: CASSPSGANVLTF.

The chain recombines TRBV18 with TRBJ2-5; D gene unclear. The V gene's germline CDR1 is KGHSH and CDR2 LQKENI. The CDR3 loop spans 15 amino acids. V lost 1 base to trimming and J lost 1 base, with 10 bases between them. The CDR3: CASSPLVGIQETQYF. The DNA of the CDR3 is TGTGCCAGCTCACCACTAGTGGGGATCCAAGAGACCCAGTACTTC.

V usage is TRBV4-3 and J usage is TRBJ2-1; maybe TRBD2 (6 bases). The V gene's germline CDR1 is LGHNA and CDR2 YSLEER. V lost 0 bases and J 6 bases, leaving 12 bases between the germline ends. The CDR3 sequence is 15 residues long. The CDR3 DNA follows: TGCGCCAGCAGCCAAGAGGGGGGTATCAGCAATGAGCAGTTCTTC. Residues: CASSQEGGISNEQFF.

This clone is a singleton in its sample. This chain connects TRBV27 to TRBJ2-5; a possible D gene is TRBD1 (5 bases). The CDR3 sequence is 12 residues long. With 3 bases removed from V and 5 bases from J, the gap between germline ends came to 7 bases. CDR1 and CDR2 (germline): MNHEY, SMNVEV (reference sequence). DNA for the CDR3: TGTGCCAGCAGTTTTAACAGGGAGACCCAGTACTTC. It translates to CASSFNRETQYF.

The rearrangement uses TRBV11-2 and TRBJ2-2; 8 bases align to TRBD1. The CDR3 is made up of 17 amino acids. V was pared by 5 bases and J by 1 base, with 9 bases of the junction left unmatched. Germline CDR1 and CDR2: SGHAT and FQNNGV. As DNA, the CDR3 is TGTGCCAGCAGCGCACCCCGGACAGGGATGAACACCGGGGAGCTGTTTTTT. This gives the protein CASSAPRTGMNTGELFF.

This clone has just one count. This sequence joins TRBV28 and TRBJ2-2; unclear D gene. The V gene lost 6 bases and the J gene lost 2 bases, with 7 bases spanning the gap. The CDR3 extends over 13 amino acids. Per germline, CDR1 MDHEN and CDR2 SYDVKM. This chain's CDR3 is CASRTINTGELFF. The CDR3 nucleotides are TGTGCCAGCAGGACCATTAACACCGGGGAGCTGTTTTTT.

The chain combines TRBV7-6 with TRBJ2-3; 8 positions match TRBD2. The CDR3 is 15 residues long. The V gene end was trimmed by 5 bases and the J gene end by 4 bases; junction bases not matched to a gene: 8. CDR1 is SGHVS and CDR2 is FNYEAQ in the germline V gene. The chain's CDR3 is CASSPSGSPPDTQYF. In DNA form, the CDR3 reads TGTGCCAGCAGCCCCAGCGGGAGCCCCCCAGATACGCAGTATTTT.

The V call is TRBV7-3, the J call TRBJ2-5; 8 bases are a match to TRBD1. The CDR3 is made up of 13 amino acids. V shed 5 bases, J shed 4 bases, and the junction held 3 bases outside the gene matches. Germline-derived CDR1 and CDR2 are SGHTA and FQGTGA. The CDR3 coding sequence is TGTGCCAGCAGCCCCGGGACAGGAGAGACCCAGTACTTC. Protein product: CASSPGTGETQYF.